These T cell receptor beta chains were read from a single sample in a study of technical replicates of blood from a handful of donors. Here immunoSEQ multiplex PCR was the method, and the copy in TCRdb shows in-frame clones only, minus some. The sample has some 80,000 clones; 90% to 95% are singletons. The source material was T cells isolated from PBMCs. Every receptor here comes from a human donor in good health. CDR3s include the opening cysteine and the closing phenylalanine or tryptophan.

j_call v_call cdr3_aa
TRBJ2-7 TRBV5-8 CASSYLRGEQYF
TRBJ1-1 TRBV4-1 CASSPKRQGSEAFF
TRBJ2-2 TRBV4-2 CASSQVTASGIGELFF
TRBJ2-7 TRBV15 CATLSGGNEQYF
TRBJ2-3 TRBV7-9 CASSLVVAGTDTQYF
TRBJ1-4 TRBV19 CASRNLQGEANEKLFF
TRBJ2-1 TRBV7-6 CASRIPDWEEQFF
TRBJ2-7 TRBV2 CASGLSGDYEQYF
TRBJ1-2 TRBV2 CARAADFRGYTF
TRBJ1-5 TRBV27 CASRLSYNQPQHF
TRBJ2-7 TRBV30 CAWSGTGGEQYF
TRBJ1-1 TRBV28 CASSLPGRLGTEAFF
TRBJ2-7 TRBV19 CASSTQGGFYEQYF
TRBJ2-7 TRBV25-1 CASRRGGSSYEQYF
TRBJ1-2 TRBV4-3 CASSPNVGRGYTF
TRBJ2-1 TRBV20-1 CSAPDYNEQFF
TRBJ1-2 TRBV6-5 CASSYTVGQGARGYTF
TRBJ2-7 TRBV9 CASSLLPTGLHEQYF
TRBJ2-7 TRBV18 CASSHYSYEQYF
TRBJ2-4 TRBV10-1 CASTREMAAKNIQYF
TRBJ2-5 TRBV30 CAWSKGTSQETQYF
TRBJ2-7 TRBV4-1 CASSLSRDRGSYEQYF
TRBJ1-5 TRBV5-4 CARRGQGAGGNQPQHF
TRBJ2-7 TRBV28 CASSRLAELYEQYF
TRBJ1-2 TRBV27 CASSHPGEGPYGYTF
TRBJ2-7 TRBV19 CASSIIRDGEQYF
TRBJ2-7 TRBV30 CAWSVGDRAQQYF
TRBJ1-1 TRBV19 CASGGQMNTEAFF
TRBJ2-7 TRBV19 CASSIGWTGAYEQYF